The rows below give T cell receptor beta chains drawn from one sample of a study of blood T cell repertoires in COVID-19. TCRdb's copy holds only in-frame clones and misses some; the assay was immunoSEQ multiplex PCR. Here the sample spans almost 100,000 clones, around nine tenths being singletons. Specimen: peripheral blood. The receptors shown here come from a man aged 45-65 years with acute or convalescent COVID-19. CDR3s include the opening cysteine and the closing phenylalanine or tryptophan. Fields, in order: CDR3 protein, V gene.

cdr3_aa: CASSLDIGSLNIQYF; v_call: TRBV5-5
cdr3_aa: CASSQSRTGEQFF; v_call: TRBV23-1
cdr3_aa: CASSLGDTEAFF; v_call: TRBV6-5
cdr3_aa: CASSRPDSANEKLFF; v_call: TRBV9
cdr3_aa: CASSSPGTGGPSSTDTQYF; v_call: TRBV5-1
cdr3_aa: CASSLALGGKRAEQYF; v_call: TRBV7-9
cdr3_aa: CASSVGTGLGADTQYF; v_call: TRBV2
cdr3_aa: CASRWVDGDGYTF; v_call: TRBV19
cdr3_aa: CASRDSGITNEQFF; v_call: TRBV25-1
cdr3_aa: CASSLWEGGDTQYF; v_call: TRBV5-1
cdr3_aa: CASSEDDRGRKKNIQYF; v_call: TRBV2
cdr3_aa: CASSRRPQNTEAFF; v_call: TRBV5-6
cdr3_aa: CASSEGSGGNQPQHF; v_call: TRBV6-1
cdr3_aa: CASSIRTGSTDTQYF; v_call: TRBV11-2
cdr3_aa: CASSSLTQYF; v_call: TRBV11-2
cdr3_aa: CASNRTSGGGYEQFF; v_call: TRBV2
cdr3_aa: CASSPPEDTGELFF; v_call: TRBV18
cdr3_aa: CASSLGLAEPYEQYF; v_call: TRBV3-1/TRBV3-2
cdr3_aa: CASSRKRAGNEKLFF; v_call: TRBV19
cdr3_aa: CASSPSNRGQREKLFF; v_call: TRBV5-4